This is a list of T cell receptor beta chains from one sample in a study of human T cells and chemical hapten exposure. In TCRdb, the RACE reads were re-called with MiXCR into one record per CDR3 protein. The sample holds over 300,000 distinct CDR3 sequences, approximately 5.1% seen once. The material was whole blood, obtained in connection with sensitization to the hapten diphenylcyclopropenone (DPC). These receptors all come from a woman aged 45-65 years with alopecia areata. Some clones in this sample may be carry-over from other donors' samples. Each CDR3 is given with its conserved first and last residue. D genes are given only for firm matches. For some rows the clone size is stated as once, few or many, or as a class when expanded; others skip it.

D gene	clone size	V gene	J gene	CDR3 protein	CDR3 DNA
NA	NA	TRBV16	TRBJ1-2	CASSLLGRNGYTF	TGTGCCAGCAGCCTGTTGGGGAGGAATGGCTACACCTTC
NA	NA	TRBV2	TRBJ2-2	CASSELGSANTGELFF	TGTGCCAGCAGTGAATTAGGCAGCGCGAACACCGGGGAGCTGTTTTTT
TRBD1	many	TRBV12-3/TRBV12-4	TRBJ2-2	CASSLYPTGTGELFF	TGTGCCAGCAGCCTATATCCGACAGGGACCGGGGAGCTGTTTTTT
NA	many	TRBV7-9	TRBJ2-7	CASSFGNTYEQYF	TGTGCCAGCAGCTTTGGCAACACCTACGAGCAGTACTTC
NA	few	TRBV4-3	TRBJ1-1	CASSQDFDTEAFF	TGCGCCAGCAGCCAAGATTTCGACACTGAAGCTTTCTTT
NA	few	TRBV12-2	TRBJ2-2	CASPFTRHTGELFF	TGTGCAAGTCCCTTTACCCGACACACCGGGGAGCTGTTTTTT
TRBD1	many	TRBV2	TRBJ2-3	CASVDRGVQITQYF	TGTGCCAGCGTCGACAGGGGAGTCCAGATTACGCAGTATTTT
TRBD1	few	TRBV18	TRBJ1-4	CASSPRGTGDEKLFF	TGTGCCAGCTCACCGCGCGGGACAGGGGATGAAAAACTGTTTTTT
NA	many	TRBV7-2	TRBJ2-3	CASSFDGARDTQYF	TGTGCCAGCAGCTTCGACGGGGCGAGAGATACGCAGTATTTT
TRBD2	many	TRBV10-3	TRBJ2-7	CAIRLGGGGTYEQYF	TGTGCCATCAGATTAGGCGGCGGGGGAACCTACGAGCAGTACTTC
NA	few	TRBV16	TRBJ2-5	CASQPGPGTVETQYF	TGTGCCAGCCAACCGGGTCCAGGGACGGTAGAGACCCAGTACTTC
NA	NA	TRBV6-1	TRBJ2-7	CASSVRRAYEQYF	TGTGCCAGCAGTGTTCGCAGAGCCTACGAGCAGTACTTC
NA	few	TRBV5-6	TRBJ2-5	CASSLRRTQYF	TGTGCCAGCAGCCTCCGGCGGACCCAGTACTTC
NA	NA	TRBV6-5	TRBJ1-5	CASSHWRGNSNQPQHF	TGTGCCAGCAGTCATTGGCGAGGGAATAGCAATCAGCCCCAGCATTTT
TRBD2	few	TRBV29-1	TRBJ2-3	CSGRTSPTDTQYF	TGCAGCGGTAGGACTAGCCCCACAGATACGCAGTATTTT
NA	few	TRBV10-3	TRBJ1-6	CAISDSRDNSPLHF	TGTGCCATCAGTGACTCCAGGGATAATTCACCCCTCCACTTT
NA	few	TRBV27	TRBJ1-1	CATSPYPNTEAFF	TGTGCCACCTCTCCCTACCCGAACACTGAAGCTTTCTTT
NA	many	TRBV12-3/TRBV12-4	TRBJ2-3	CASVAQGTDTQYF	TGTGCCAGCGTTGCCCAGGGGACAGATACGCAGTATTTT
NA	many	TRBV3-1	TRBJ2-7	CASSPPTGREPYEQYF	TGTGCCAGCAGCCCTCCCACCGGCAGGGAACCCTACGAGCAGTACTTC
NA	many	TRBV29-1	TRBJ2-3	CSVEISTDTQYF	TGCAGCGTTGAGATCAGCACAGATACGCAGTATTTT
NA	many	TRBV11-2	TRBJ2-3	CASSLGAGTDTQYF	TGTGCCAGCAGCTTAGGGGCAGGAACAGATACGCAGTATTTT